This T cell receptor (beta chain) was captured in a study of blood T cell repertoires in COVID-19. The data were produced by immunoSEQ multiplex PCR, yet TCRdb's version contains in-frame clones alone and is incomplete. The table has nearly 90,000 clones, about 78% seen once. The V gene lost 4 bases and the J gene lost 0 bases, with 16 bases spanning the gap. Germline V gene data show CDR1 as WNHNN and CDR2 as SYGVQD (reference sequence). The CDR3 has 18 amino acids. The sequencing sample was made of peripheral blood. This clonotype was obtained from a woman of 80 years or more with acute or convalescent COVID-19. This chain links TRBV10-1 with TRBJ1-6; the D is unclear. The DNA of the CDR3 is TGCGCCAGCAGTGGGTCCACGACATCCCCCTCCTATAATTCACCCCTCCACTTT. Its protein is CASSGSTTSPSYNSPLHF.